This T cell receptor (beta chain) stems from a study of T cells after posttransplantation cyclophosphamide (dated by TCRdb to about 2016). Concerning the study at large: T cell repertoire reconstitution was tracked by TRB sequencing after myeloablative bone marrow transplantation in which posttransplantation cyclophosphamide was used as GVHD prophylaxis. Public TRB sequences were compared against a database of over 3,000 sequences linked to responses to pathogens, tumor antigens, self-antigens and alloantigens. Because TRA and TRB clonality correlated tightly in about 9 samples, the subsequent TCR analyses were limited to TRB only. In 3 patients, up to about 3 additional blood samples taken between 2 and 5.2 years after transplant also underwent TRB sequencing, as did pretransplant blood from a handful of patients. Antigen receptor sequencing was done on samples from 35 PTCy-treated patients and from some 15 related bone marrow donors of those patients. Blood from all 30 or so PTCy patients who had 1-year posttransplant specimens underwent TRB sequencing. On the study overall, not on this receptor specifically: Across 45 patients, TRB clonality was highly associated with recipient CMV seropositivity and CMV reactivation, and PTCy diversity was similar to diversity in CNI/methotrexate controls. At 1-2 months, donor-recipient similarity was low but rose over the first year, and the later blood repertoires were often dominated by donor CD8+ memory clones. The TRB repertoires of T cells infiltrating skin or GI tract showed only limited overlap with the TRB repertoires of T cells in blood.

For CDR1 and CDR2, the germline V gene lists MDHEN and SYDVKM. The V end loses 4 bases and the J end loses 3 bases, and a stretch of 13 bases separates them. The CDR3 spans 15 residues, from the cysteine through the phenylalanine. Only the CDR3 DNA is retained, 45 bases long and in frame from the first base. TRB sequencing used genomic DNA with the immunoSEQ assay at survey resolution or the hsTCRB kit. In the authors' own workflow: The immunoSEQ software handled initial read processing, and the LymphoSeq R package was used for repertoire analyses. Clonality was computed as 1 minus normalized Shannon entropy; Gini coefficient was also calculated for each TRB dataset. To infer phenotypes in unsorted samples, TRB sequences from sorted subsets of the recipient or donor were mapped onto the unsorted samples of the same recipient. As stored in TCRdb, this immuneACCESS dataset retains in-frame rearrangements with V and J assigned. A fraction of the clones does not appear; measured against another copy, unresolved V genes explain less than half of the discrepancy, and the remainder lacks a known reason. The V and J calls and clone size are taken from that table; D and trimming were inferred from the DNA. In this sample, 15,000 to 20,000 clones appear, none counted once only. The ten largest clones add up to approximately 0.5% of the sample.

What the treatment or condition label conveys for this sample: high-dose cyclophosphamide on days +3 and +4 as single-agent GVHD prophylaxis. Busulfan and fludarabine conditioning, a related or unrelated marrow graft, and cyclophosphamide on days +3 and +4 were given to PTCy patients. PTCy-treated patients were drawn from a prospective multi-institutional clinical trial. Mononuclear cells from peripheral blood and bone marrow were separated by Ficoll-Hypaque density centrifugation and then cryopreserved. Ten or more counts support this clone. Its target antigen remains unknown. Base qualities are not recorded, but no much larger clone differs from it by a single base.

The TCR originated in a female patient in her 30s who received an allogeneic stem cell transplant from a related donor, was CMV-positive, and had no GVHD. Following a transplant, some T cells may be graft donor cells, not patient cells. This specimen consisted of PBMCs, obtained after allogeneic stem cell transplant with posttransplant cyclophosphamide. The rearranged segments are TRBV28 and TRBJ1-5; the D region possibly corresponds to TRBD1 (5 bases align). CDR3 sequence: CASSSLGGINQPQHF. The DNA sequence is TGTGCCAGCAGTTCTCTTGGGGGGATCAATCAGCCCCAGCATTTT. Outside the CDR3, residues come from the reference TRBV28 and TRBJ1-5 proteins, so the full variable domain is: DVKVTQSSRYLVKRTGEKVFLECVQDMDHENMFWYRQDPGLGLRLIYFSYDVKMKEKGDIPEGYSVSREKKERFSLILESASTNQTSMYLCASSSLGGINQPQHFGDGTRLSIL.